This TCR beta chain was documented in a study of CD8+ T cells in alopecia areata. Study information: Treated patients received oral tofacitinib, 5 to 10 mg twice daily. After 6 to 18 months of tofacitinib, follow-up continued 6 months off drug.

The ends were cut back, 7 bases at V and 3 bases at J, with 8 bases in the middle. CDR3 length: 13 residues. The germline V gene has CDR1 SGHRS and CDR2 YFSETQ. This clone is categorized as medium-sized. Its antigen is unknown. Whole-study results and caveats: Researchers reported that TCR sharing among patients proved less clear than in mice, possibly HLA-linked. Greater clonality was observed in lesional scalp samples, especially alopecia totalis/universalis, versus normal scalp.

Following RNA extraction, reverse transcription yielded cDNA that acted as the sequencing template. The protocol was immunoSEQ multiplex PCR, while the TCRdb copy is restricted to in-frame clones and leaves out a portion. The data contain around 5,400 clones, roughly 60% of them singletons. It was from alopecia areata patients that lesional scalp punch biopsies and peripheral blood were collected. This TCR came from a human donor with alopecia areata. The rearrangement links TRBV5-1 to TRBJ2-6, with D hard to call. Sequenced sample: skin. CDR3 region: CASQLGGANVLTF. CDR3 bases: TGCGCCAGCCAGCTCGGTGGGGCCAACGTCCTGACTTTC.